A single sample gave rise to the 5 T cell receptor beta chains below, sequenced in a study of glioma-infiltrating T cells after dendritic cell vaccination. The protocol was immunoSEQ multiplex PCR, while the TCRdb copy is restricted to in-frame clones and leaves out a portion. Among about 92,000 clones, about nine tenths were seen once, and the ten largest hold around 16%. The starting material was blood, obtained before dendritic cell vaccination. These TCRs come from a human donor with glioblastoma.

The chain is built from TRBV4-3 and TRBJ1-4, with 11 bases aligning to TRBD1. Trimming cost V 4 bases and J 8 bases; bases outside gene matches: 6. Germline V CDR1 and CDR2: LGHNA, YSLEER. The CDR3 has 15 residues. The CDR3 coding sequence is TGCGCCAGCAGCCCTATCGGGACAGGGGGAGAAAAACTGTTTTTT. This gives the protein CASSPIGTGGEKLFF.

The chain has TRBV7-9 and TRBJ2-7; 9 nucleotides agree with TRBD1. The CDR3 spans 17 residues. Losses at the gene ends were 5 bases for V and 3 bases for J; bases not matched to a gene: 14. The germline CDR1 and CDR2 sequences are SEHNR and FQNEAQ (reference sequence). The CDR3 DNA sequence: TGTGCCAGCAGCGGGGGCGCGCGGGACAGGGCTCGCTACGAGCAGTACTTC. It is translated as CASSGGARDRARYEQYF.

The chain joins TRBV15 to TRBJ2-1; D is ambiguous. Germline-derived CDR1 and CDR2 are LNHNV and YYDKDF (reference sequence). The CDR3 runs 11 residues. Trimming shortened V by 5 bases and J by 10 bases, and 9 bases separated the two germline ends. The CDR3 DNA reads TGTGCCACCAGCCCAGGTGCGGAGCAGTTCTTC. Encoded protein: CATSPGAEQFF.

The CDR3 DNA reads as TGTGCCAGCAGCTTGGGGCGACCAATAAAGGCTTCGGGCTACACCTTC. It is translated as CASSLGRPIKASGYTF. The rearrangement links TRBV7-8 to TRBJ1-2; D is perhaps TRBD1 (5 bases). Trimming took 3 bases from V and 8 from J, leaving 22 bases between them. The CDR3 has 16 residues. CDR1 SGHVS and CDR2 FQNEAQ come from the germline V gene.

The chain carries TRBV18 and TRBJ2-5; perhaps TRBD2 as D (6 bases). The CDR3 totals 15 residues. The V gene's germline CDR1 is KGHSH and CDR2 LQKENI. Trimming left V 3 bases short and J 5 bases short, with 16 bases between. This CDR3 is CASSPGFGRSETQYF. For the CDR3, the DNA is TGTGCCAGCTCACCGGGGTTTGGGAGGAGCGAGACCCAGTACTTC. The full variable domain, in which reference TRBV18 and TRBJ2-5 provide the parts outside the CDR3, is NAGVMQNPRHLVRRRGQEARLRCSPMKGHSHVYWYRQLPEEGLKFMVYLQKENIIDESGMPKERFSAEFPKEGPSILRIQQVVRGDSAAYFCASSPGFGRSETQYFGPGTRLLVL.